One sample yielded the 25 T cell receptor beta chains listed below, sequenced in a study of T cells after yellow fever vaccination. TCRdb re-derived calls from the 5' RACE reads in MiXCR, one entry per CDR3 protein. Of under 150,000 distinct CDR3 sequences listed, more than 6% are singletons. This material consisted of CD4+ T cells sorted from PBMCs, taken 5 days after the yellow fever booster vaccination. These receptors came from a man younger than 40 who received the YFV17D yellow fever vaccine.

This rearrangement joins TRBV20-1 to TRBJ2-1; D gene uncertain. The V end lost 1 base, the J end lost 7 bases, and 11 bases lay between the germline ends. Germline V lookup: CDR1 DFQATT, CDR2 SNEGSKA (reference sequence). The CDR3 is 13 amino acids. The CDR3 sequence is CSARVDSANEQFF. The CDR3 DNA is TGCAGTGCTAGAGTCGATTCAGCGAATGAGCAGTTCTTC.

There are many counts of this clonotype. DNA of the CDR3: TGTGCCAGCAGCCCCGAACTGGGTTCTTCACCCCTCCACTTT. It translates to CASSPELGSSPLHF. V usage is TRBV7-9 and J usage is TRBJ1-6, with unresolved D. The ends were cut back, 5 bases at V and 9 bases at J, with 14 bases in the middle. CDR1 and CDR2 from the germline V gene are SEHNR and FQNEAQ (reference sequence). CDR3 length equals 14 residues.

This clonotype was detected ten times or more. The V gene is TRBV11-2, the J gene TRBJ2-3; perhaps TRBD1 as D (5 bases). Trimming stripped 0 bases from V and 2 bases from J, with 6 bases between. The CDR3 covers 14 residues. Germline CDR1 reads SGHAT; CDR2 reads FQNNGV. The CDR3 loop reads CASSLEGLTDTQYF. CDR3 sequence (DNA): TGTGCCAGCAGCTTAGAGGGGCTCACAGATACGCAGTATTTT.

There are a few counts of this clonotype. The chain joins TRBV5-4 to TRBJ2-5; 7 bases are a match to TRBD2. CDR3 length: 15 residues. The junction had 5 bases not matched to a gene; V was cut back by 1 base and J by 2 bases. Germline V gene data show CDR1 as SGHNT and CDR2 as YYREEE (reference sequence). CDR3 protein: CASSLPGRDQETQYF. In DNA, the CDR3 is TGTGCCAGCAGCTTGCCAGGGAGGGATCAAGAGACCCAGTACTTC. Full variable domain (outside the CDR3, taken from reference TRBV5-4 and TRBJ2-5): ETGVTQSPTHLIKTRGQQVTLRCSSQSGHNTVSWYQQALGQGPQFIFQYYREEENGRGNFPPRFSGLQFPNYSSELNVNALELDDSALYLCASSLPGRDQETQYFGPGTRLLVL.

The table lists this clonotype with many counts. The rearrangement links TRBV24-1 to TRBJ1-5; D remains unclear. V was shortened by 11 bases and J by 4 bases, with 17 bases between the two germline ends. The CDR3 runs 14 residues. Germline loops: CDR1 KGHDR, CDR2 SFDVKD. The CDR3 coding sequence is TGTGCCATCGCGGACGGAAACCTAAATCAGCCCCAGCATTTT. Amino acids: CAIADGNLNQPQHF.

The chain couples TRBV5-8 to TRBJ2-7, with TRBD1 matching 8 bases. Germline loops: CDR1 SGHTS, CDR2 YDEGEE. This CDR3 is 12 amino acids long. With 5 bases clipped from V and 6 bases from J, the junction kept 4 bases outside the gene matches. In nucleotides, the CDR3 is TGTGCCAGCAGGCTGACAGGGGCCGAGCAGTACTTC. Its protein product is CASRLTGAEQYF.

This clonotype appeared a few times. The chain joins TRBV28 to TRBJ2-1; D might be TRBD1 (6 bases). This CDR3 is 16 amino acids long. The V gene's germline CDR1 is MDHEN and CDR2 SYDVKM. Trimming shortened V by 11 bases and J by 9 bases, and 29 bases separated the two germline ends. CDR3 DNA sequence: TGTGCCCCCTCCCCGGACAGACGGACCATAGGGGGTGAGCAGTTCTTC. It codes for CAPSPDRRTIGGEQFF.

This clonotype was counted ten times or more. The gene calls are TRBV20-1 and TRBJ1-3; D gene ambiguous. Trimming took 0 bases from V and 3 from J, leaving 12 bases between them. The CDR3 spans 15 residues. The germline V gene has CDR1 DFQATT and CDR2 SNEGSKA (reference sequence). The CDR3 sequence is CSARDPTGGGNTIYF. Here the CDR3 DNA reads TGCAGTGCTAGAGATCCGACCGGTGGTGGAAACACCATATATTTT.

The genes are TRBV7-2 and TRBJ2-3; D is unresolved. The V gene lost 1 base and the J gene lost 4 bases, with 9 bases spanning the gap. The CDR3 consists of 14 residues. Germline V gene sequence: CDR1 SGHTA, CDR2 FQGNSA. The CDR3 DNA is TGTGCCAGCAGCTTAGACATGGTTGCAGATACGCAGTATTTT. Residues: CASSLDMVADTQYF.

This clonotype was found many times. The chain recombines TRBV28 with TRBJ2-7; perhaps TRBD1 as D (5 bases). The length of the CDR3 is 13 residues. The V gene's germline CDR1 is MDHEN and CDR2 SYDVKM. V was clipped by 5 bases and J by 3 bases, with 11 bases between them. CDR3 loop: CASSIFRGYEQYF. CDR3 in DNA: TGTGCCAGCAGTATCTTTAGGGGCTACGAGCAGTACTTC.

This clonotype was seen at least ten times. This rearrangement joins TRBV28 to TRBJ1-1; D might be TRBD1 (6 bases). Looked up from germline, CDR1 is MDHEN and CDR2 is SYDVKM. This CDR3 is 16 amino acids long. The V and J ends lost 2 bases and 2 bases respectively, with 15 bases between them. The CDR3 sequence: CASSLRGELANTEAFF. In DNA form, the CDR3 reads TGTGCCAGCAGTTTAAGGGGGGAACTGGCAAACACTGAAGCTTTCTTT.

This clonotype was seen repeatedly, ten times or more. The chain joins TRBV6-1 to TRBJ2-3, with TRBD1 as a possible D gene (6 bases). The length of the CDR3 is 12 residues. Germline loops: CDR1 MNHNS, CDR2 SASEGT. V lost 7 bases and J lost 3, with 8 bases in between. The CDR3: CASTGQTDTQYF. Here the CDR3 DNA reads TGTGCCAGCACCGGACAGACAGATACGCAGTATTTT.

This clonotype was found a few times. Compared with germline, one end of the junction differs, possibly owing to a read error. The chain has TRBV20-1 and TRBJ2-1; D perhaps matches TRBD2 (6 bases). From germline, CDR1 is DFQATT and CDR2 SNEGSKA (reference sequence). The CDR3 contains 16 residues. The CDR3 nucleotides are TGCTGTGCTCCCCTAGTAGCGGAGGGAAAAGACAATGAGCAGTTCTTC. Translation: CCAPLVAEGKDNEQFF.

Many counts were recorded for this clonotype. The genes are TRBV20-1 and TRBJ2-2; 9 bases are a match to TRBD2. V shed 3 bases and J 6 bases; nucleotides not matched to a gene: 8. Germline CDR1 DFQATT, CDR2 SNEGSKA (reference sequence). This CDR3 contains 15 residues. CDR3 protein: CSASHSGRGAGELFF. The CDR3 DNA reads as TGCAGTGCTAGTCATAGCGGGAGAGGAGCCGGGGAGCTGTTTTTT.

Many counts were recorded for this clonotype. The chain uses TRBV7-2 and TRBJ2-3, with 8 bases that match TRBD2. There are 15 residues in the CDR3. V dropped 4 bases and J dropped 1; count of bases not matched to a gene: 4. Germline CDR1 reads SGHTA; CDR2 reads FQGNSA. This CDR3 reads CASSWQTSGTDTQYF. The CDR3 region has the DNA TGTGCCAGCAGCTGGCAGACTAGCGGCACAGATACGCAGTATTTT.

This clonotype was seen repeatedly, ten times or more. The chain links TRBV5-1 to TRBJ2-7; 12 nucleotides align to TRBD2. V was clipped by 5 bases and J by 2 bases; unmatched bases: 17. CDR3 length: 19 residues. CDR1 and CDR2 (germline): SGHRS, YFSETQ. The CDR3 DNA follows: TGCGCCAGCAGTTCAGGCGGCGAAACCGGACTAGCGGGAACCTACGAGCAGTACTTC. Its translation: CASSSGGETGLAGTYEQYF.

This clonotype was picked up many times. This sequence joins TRBV4-3 and TRBJ2-5; no reliable D call. V was trimmed by 0 bases and J by 5 bases, leaving 10 bases between them. This CDR3 comprises 14 residues. Germline V gene sequence: CDR1 LGHNA, CDR2 YSLEER. CDR3 residues: CASSQDMATETQYF. CDR3 bases: TGCGCCAGCAGCCAAGATATGGCAACCGAGACCCAGTACTTC.

This clonotype appeared a few times. The junction departs from germline at one end; a sequencing error may be responsible. The CDR3 nucleotides read TGCTGTGCTAGAGATGGGGGGGCTAGCGGGACCTACAATGAGCAGTTCTTC. Its protein product is CCARDGGASGTYNEQFF. The gene calls are TRBV20-1 and TRBJ2-1; 9 nucleotides align to TRBD2. The CDR3 runs to 17 residues. CDR1 and CDR2 (germline): DFQATT, SNEGSKA (reference sequence).

The table lists this clonotype with many counts. This rearrangement joins TRBV20-1 to TRBJ2-1, with D possibly TRBD2 on 6 matching bases. The germline V and J ends were trimmed by 4 bases and 9 bases, with 22 bases remaining between them. This CDR3 comprises 15 residues. The germline V gene has CDR1 DFQATT and CDR2 SNEGSKA (reference sequence). The CDR3 sequence: CSAMTGGTGWGEQFF. CDR3 DNA: TGCAGTGCTATGACTGGCGGGACGGGATGGGGTGAGCAGTTCTTC.

The table lists this clonotype with many counts. This chain links TRBV5-5 with TRBJ2-7; D is possibly TRBD1 or TRBD2 (5 bases each). CDR1 and CDR2 (germline): SGHKS, YYEKEE (reference sequence). The CDR3 contains 11 residues. The V and J ends lost 4 bases and 7 bases respectively, with 9 bases between them. The CDR3 here is CASSPGLEQYF. The CDR3 coding sequence is TGTGCCAGCAGCCCGGGGCTAGAGCAGTACTTC. The full variable domain, completed using reference TRBV5-5 and TRBJ2-7, is DAGVTQSPTHLIKTRGQQVTLRCSPISGHKSVSWYQQVLGQGPQFIFQYYEKEERGRGNFPDRFSARQFPNYSSELNVNALLLGDSALYLCASSPGLEQYFGPGTRLTVT.

This clonotype has a count of ten or more. The CDR3 region has the DNA TGCAGTGCTGAGCCAGGGACAGCGAATCAGCCCCAGCATTTT. This encodes CSAEPGTANQPQHF. This chain joins TRBV20-1 and TRBJ1-5; TRBD1 matches at 7 bases. J gave up 4 bases and V 5 bases, and 8 bases lay outside the gene matches. This CDR3 comprises 14 residues. In germline, CDR1 is DFQATT, CDR2 SNEGSKA (reference sequence).

The rearrangement uses TRBV5-4 and TRBJ1-6; TRBD1 aligns across 10 bases. The V gene end was trimmed by 0 bases and the J gene end by 10 bases; junction bases not matched to a gene: 7. CDR3 length: 16 amino acids. Germline V CDR1 and CDR2: SGHNT, YYREEE (reference sequence). DNA for the CDR3: TGTGCCAGCAGCTTGGTGGGACAGGGGTCGGGATCACCCCTCCACTTT. Translated, it gives CASSLVGQGSGSPLHF.

This clonotype was counted at least ten times. The V gene is TRBV6-5, the J gene TRBJ2-1; 8 nucleotides match TRBD2. After removal of 0 bases from V and 5 bases from J, the junction contained 3 bases not matched to a gene. The CDR3 is 15 residues long. The V gene's germline CDR1 is MNHEY and CDR2 SVGAGI. For the CDR3, the DNA is TGTGCCAGCAGTTACTCCCGCGGGGGGAACAATGAGCAGTTCTTC. It translates to CASSYSRGGNNEQFF.

This clonotype was counted many times. The chain recombines TRBV6-5 with TRBJ1-1; a weak D match, TRBD1 (6 bases). V was pared by 5 bases and J by 3 bases, with 13 bases between. Germline CDR1 and CDR2: MNHEY and SVGAGI. The CDR3 covers 14 residues. The CDR3 protein is CASSSEGTHTEAFF. The CDR3 DNA sequence: TGTGCCAGCAGTAGTGAAGGGACACACACTGAAGCTTTCTTT.

The gene calls are TRBV19 and TRBJ2-1; a possible D gene is TRBD1 (6 bases). The CDR3 contains 16 residues. Germline CDR1 is LNHDA and CDR2 is SQIVND (reference sequence). The V and J ends lost 3 bases and 0 bases respectively, with 12 bases between them. Written as DNA, the CDR3 is TGTGCCAGTAGTATGAGGGACAAGAGCTCCTACAATGAGCAGTTCTTC. This translates into CASSMRDKSSYNEQFF.